These 6 T cell receptor beta chains were all obtained from the same sample, sequenced in a study of PD-1 blockade in mismatch repair-deficient tumors. The table came from immunoSEQ multiplex PCR; TCRdb's copy has only in-frame clones and leaves some out. The repertoire includes fewer than 50,000 clones, about four fifths of them detected once, and roughly 22% sits in the top ten. The starting material was peripheral blood, obtained 4 weeks after starting pembrolizumab. The receptors were sampled from an adult with mismatch repair-deficient cancer.

This chain links TRBV19 with TRBJ2-3, with 7 bases that match TRBD2. The CDR3 extends over 16 amino acids. The V gene end was trimmed by 3 bases and the J gene end by 6 bases; junction bases not matched to a gene: 12. Germline CDR1 LNHDA, CDR2 SQIVND (reference sequence). CDR3 protein: CASSIFGGGPFDTQYF. The CDR3 DNA sequence: TGTGCCAGTAGTATCTTCGGGGGAGGGCCATTCGATACGCAGTATTTT.

V and J are TRBV11-2 and TRBJ1-1, with D unresolved. CDR1 is SGHAT, CDR2 FQNNGV, per germline. V gave up 5 bases and J gave up 1 base, with 11 bases separating them. The CDR3 has 14 amino acids. The CDR3 region has the DNA TGTGCCAGCAGCCAGGTGACGGGGAACACTGAAGCTTTCTTT. Its translation is CASSQVTGNTEAFF.

The chain is built from TRBV2 and TRBJ2-5; TRBD2 might be the D (6 bases). Germline V gene lookup returns CDR1 SNHLY and CDR2 FYNNEI. V was trimmed by 4 bases and J by 5 bases, leaving 23 bases between them. This CDR3 region has 17 residues. For the CDR3, the DNA is TGTGCCAGCAGTGGAGCCAGGCGGGATCGAGGCAGGGAGACCCAGTACTTC. It encodes CASSGARRDRGRETQYF.

The chain combines TRBV28 with TRBJ2-5; TRBD1 matches 7 bases. Looked up from germline, CDR1 is MDHEN and CDR2 is SYDVKM. V lost 7 bases and J lost 5; bases outside the gene matches: 7. CDR3 length: 13 amino acids. The CDR3 spells CASTFTGEETQYF. Written as DNA, the CDR3 is TGTGCCAGCACCTTCACAGGGGAGGAGACCCAGTACTTC.

V is TRBV4-1 and J is TRBJ2-3; D possibly corresponds to TRBD2 (7 bases). The CDR3 consists of 16 residues. V lost 1 base and J 6 bases, leaving 17 bases between the germline ends. Germline-derived CDR1 and CDR2 are MGHRA and YSYEKL. CDR3 sequence (DNA): TGCGCCAGCAGCCAAGGATCGCGGGGGCCCATCGATACGCAGTATTTT. Protein sequence: CASSQGSRGPIDTQYF.

This clone was counted a single time. The rearrangement links TRBV28 to TRBJ2-7; no reliable D call. The CDR3 loop spans 12 amino acids. V was trimmed by 1 base and J by 7 bases, leaving 8 bases between them. Germline CDR1 is MDHEN and CDR2 is SYDVKM. CDR3 amino acids: CASSLLLGEQYF. In DNA, the CDR3 is TGTGCCAGCAGTTTATTACTGGGGGAGCAGTACTTC.